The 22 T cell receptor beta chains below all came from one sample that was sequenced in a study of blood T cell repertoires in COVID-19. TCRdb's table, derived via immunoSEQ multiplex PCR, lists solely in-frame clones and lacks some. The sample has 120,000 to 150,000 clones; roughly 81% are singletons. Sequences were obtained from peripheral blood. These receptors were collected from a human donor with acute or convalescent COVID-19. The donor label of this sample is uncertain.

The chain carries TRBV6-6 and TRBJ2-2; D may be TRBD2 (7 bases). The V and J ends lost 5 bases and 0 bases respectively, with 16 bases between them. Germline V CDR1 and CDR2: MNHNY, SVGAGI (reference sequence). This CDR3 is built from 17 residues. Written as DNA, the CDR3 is TGTGCCAGCAGTCAGCCTAGGGGGGGGCCGAACACCGGGGAGCTGTTTTTT. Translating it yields CASSQPRGGPNTGELFF.

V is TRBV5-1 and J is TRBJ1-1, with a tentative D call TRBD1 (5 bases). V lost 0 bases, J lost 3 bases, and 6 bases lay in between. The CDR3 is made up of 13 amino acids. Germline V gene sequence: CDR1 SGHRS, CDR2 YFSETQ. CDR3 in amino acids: CASSLAGYTEAFF. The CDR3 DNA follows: TGCGCCAGCAGCTTGGCAGGGTACACTGAAGCTTTCTTT.

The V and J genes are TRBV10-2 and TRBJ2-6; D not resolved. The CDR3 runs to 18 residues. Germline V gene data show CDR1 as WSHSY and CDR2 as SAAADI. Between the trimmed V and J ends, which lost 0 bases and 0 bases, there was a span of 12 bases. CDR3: CASSESIGPSSGANVLTF. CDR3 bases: TGCGCCAGCAGTGAGTCGATCGGTCCGAGCTCTGGGGCCAACGTCCTGACTTTC.

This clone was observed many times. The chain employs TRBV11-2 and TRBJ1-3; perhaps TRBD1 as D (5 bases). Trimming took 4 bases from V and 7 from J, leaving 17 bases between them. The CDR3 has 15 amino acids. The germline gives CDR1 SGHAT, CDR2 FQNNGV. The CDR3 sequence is CASSWKGQGWNTIYF. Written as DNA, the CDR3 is TGTGCCAGCAGCTGGAAGGGGCAGGGCTGGAACACCATATATTTT.

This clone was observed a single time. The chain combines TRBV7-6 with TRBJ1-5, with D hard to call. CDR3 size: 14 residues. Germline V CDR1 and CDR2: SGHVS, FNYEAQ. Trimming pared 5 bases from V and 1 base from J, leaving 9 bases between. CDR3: CASSPGGSNQPQHF. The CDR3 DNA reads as TGTGCCAGCAGCCCGGGTGGAAGCAATCAGCCCCAGCATTTT. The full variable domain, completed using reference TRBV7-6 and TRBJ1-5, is GAGVSQSPRYKVTKRGQDVALRCDPISGHVSLYWYRQALGQGPEFLTYFNYEAQQDKSGLPNDRFSAERPEGSISTLTIQRTEQRDSAMYRCASSPGGSNQPQHFGDGTRLSIL.

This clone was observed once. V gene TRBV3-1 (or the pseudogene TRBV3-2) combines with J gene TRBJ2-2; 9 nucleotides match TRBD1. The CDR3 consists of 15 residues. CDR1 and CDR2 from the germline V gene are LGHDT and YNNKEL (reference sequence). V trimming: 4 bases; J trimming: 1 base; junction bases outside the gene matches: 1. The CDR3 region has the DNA TGTGCCAGCAGCCGGGACAGGGTGAACACCGGGGAGCTGTTTTTT. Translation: CASSRDRVNTGELFF.

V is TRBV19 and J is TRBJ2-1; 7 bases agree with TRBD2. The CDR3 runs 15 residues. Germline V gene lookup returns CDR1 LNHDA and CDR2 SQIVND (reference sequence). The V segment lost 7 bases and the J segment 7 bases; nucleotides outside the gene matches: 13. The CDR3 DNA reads TGTGCCAGTACCTCTCTAGCGGACCCAAGGAATGAGCAGTTCTTC. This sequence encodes CASTSLADPRNEQFF.

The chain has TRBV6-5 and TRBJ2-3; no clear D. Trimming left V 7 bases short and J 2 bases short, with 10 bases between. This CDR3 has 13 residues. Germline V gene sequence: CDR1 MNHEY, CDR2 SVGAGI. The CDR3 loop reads CASMWANTDTQYF. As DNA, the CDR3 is TGTGCCAGCATGTGGGCCAACACAGATACGCAGTATTTT.

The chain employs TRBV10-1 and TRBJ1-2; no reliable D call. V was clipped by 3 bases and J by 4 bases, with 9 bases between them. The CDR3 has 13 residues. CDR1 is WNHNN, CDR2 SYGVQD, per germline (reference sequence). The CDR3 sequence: CASSEAGSYGYTF. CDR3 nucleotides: TGCGCCAGCAGTGAAGCGGGATCCTATGGCTACACCTTC.

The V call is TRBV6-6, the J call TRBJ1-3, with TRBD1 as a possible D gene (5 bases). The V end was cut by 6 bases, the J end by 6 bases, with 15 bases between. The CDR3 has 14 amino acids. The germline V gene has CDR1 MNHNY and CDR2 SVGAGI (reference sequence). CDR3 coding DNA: TGTGCCAGCAGCCGTGACAGTCGACCAAACACCATATATTTT. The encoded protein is CASSRDSRPNTIYF.

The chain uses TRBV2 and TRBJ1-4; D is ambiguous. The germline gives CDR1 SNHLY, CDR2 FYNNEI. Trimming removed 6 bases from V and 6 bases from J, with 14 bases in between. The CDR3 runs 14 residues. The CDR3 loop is CASRRQARDEKLFF. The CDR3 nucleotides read TGTGCCAGCAGGCGGCAGGCGAGGGATGAAAAACTGTTTTTT.

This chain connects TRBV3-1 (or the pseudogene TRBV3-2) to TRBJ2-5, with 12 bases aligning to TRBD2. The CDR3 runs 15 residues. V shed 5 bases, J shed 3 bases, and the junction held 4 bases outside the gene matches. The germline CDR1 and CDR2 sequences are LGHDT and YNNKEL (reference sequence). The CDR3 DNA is TGTGCCAGCAGCTATCCTAGCGGGGGGGAAGAGACCCAGTACTTC. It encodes CASSYPSGGEETQYF.

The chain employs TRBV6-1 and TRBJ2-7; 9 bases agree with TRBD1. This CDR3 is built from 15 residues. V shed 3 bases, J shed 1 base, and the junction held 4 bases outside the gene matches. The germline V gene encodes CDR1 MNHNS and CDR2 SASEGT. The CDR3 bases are TGTGCCAGCAGTGAGGGACAGGGAGAATCCTACGAGCAGTACGTC. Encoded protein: CASSEGQGESYEQYV.

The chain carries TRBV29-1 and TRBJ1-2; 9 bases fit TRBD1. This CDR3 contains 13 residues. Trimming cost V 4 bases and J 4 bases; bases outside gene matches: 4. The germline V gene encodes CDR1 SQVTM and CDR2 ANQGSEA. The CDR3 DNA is TGCAGCGTTGCTCGGGGACAGGGCTATGGCTACACCTTC. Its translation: CSVARGQGYGYTF.

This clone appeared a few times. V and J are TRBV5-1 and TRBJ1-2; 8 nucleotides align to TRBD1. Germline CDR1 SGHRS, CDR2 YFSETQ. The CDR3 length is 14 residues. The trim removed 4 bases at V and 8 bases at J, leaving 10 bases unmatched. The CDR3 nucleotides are TGCGCCAGCAGCCTGGACAGGGCGAGGGGGGGCTACACCTTC. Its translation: CASSLDRARGGYTF.

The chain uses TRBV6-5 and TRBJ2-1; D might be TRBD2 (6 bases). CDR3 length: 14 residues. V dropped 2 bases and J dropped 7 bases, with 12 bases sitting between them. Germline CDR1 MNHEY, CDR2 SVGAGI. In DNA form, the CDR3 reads TGTGCCAGCAGTTACGGGACTTCTACAAATGAGCAGTTCTTC. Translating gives CASSYGTSTNEQFF.

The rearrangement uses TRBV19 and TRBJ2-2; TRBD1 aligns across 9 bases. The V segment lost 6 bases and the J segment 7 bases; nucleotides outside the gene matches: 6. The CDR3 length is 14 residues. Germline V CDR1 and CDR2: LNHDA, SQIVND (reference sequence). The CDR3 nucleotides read TGTGCCAGTAGGGACAGGGGACCGGGCGGGGAGCTGTTTTTT. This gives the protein CASRDRGPGGELFF.

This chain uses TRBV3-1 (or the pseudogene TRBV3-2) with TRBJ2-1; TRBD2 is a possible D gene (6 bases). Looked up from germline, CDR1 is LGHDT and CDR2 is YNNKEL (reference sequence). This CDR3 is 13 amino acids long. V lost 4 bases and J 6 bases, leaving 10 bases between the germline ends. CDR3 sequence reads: CASSPVGGNEQFF. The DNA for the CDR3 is TGTGCCAGCAGCCCCGTGGGGGGCAATGAGCAGTTCTTC.

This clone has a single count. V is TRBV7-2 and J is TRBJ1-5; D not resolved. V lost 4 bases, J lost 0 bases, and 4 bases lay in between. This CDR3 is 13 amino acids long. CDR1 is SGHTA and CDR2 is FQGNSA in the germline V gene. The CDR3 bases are TGTGCCAGCAGCTCAAATAGCAATCAGCCCCAGCATTTT. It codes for CASSSNSNQPQHF. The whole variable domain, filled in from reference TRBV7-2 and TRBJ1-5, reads GAGVSQSPSNKVTEKGKDVELRCDPISGHTALYWYRQSLGQGLEFLIYFQGNSAPDKSGLPSDRFSAERTGGSVSTLTIQRTQQEDSAVYLCASSSNSNQPQHFGDGTRLSIL.

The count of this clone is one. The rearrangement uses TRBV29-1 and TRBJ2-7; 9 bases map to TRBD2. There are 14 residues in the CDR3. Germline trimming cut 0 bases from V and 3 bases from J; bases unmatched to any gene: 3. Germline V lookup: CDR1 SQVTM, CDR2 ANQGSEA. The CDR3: CSVEERGGLYEQYF. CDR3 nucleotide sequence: TGCAGCGTTGAAGAGCGGGGGGGACTCTACGAGCAGTACTTC.

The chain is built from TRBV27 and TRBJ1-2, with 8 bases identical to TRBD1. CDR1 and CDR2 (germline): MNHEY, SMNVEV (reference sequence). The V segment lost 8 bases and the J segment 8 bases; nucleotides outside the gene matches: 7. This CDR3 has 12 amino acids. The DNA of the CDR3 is TGTGCCAGCTTCGCAGGGGGCAAGGGCTACACCTTC. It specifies CASFAGGKGYTF.

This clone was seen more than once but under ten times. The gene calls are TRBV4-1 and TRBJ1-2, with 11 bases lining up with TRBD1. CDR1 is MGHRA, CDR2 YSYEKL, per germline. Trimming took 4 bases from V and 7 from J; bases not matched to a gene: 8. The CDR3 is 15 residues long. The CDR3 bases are TGCGCCAGCAGCCTTACCCCCGGGACAGGGGGTGGCTACACCTTC. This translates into CASSLTPGTGGGYTF.